This paragraph covers one T cell receptor (beta chain) sequence. The antigen is not known. The sample is drawn from a study of human T cells and chemical hapten exposure. Study results and caveats: Expanded TCRs produced significantly more large CDR3 similarity clusters than controls did. DPC sensitization produced no change in TCRs with frequency above 1 in 1000.

V gave up 0 bases and J gave up 14 bases, with 21 bases separating them. Germline lookup yields CDR1 SEHNR and CDR2 FQNEAQ (reference sequence). There are 15 residues in the CDR3. TCRdb processed the RACE reads anew with MiXCR; each CDR3 protein has one entry. The sample carries 80,000 to 95,000 distinct CDR3 sequences, approximately 11% recorded once. Time point meaning: patch test 2, 6 weeks after DPC sensitization. Sample treatment: therapeutic diphenylcyclopropenone sensitization with weekly scalp DPC. Sample donors consisted of patients with alopecia, aged 18 to 70 years, who were suitable for DPC.

The receptor comes from a man aged 35-49 years with alopecia areata. Some clones in this sample may be carry-over from other donors' samples. The sample in question was whole blood, obtained in connection with sensitization to the hapten diphenylcyclopropenone (DPC). The chain couples TRBV7-9 to TRBJ2-3; D unresolved. CDR3 residues: CASSLAIPGLEPRYF. DNA for the CDR3: TGTGCCAGCAGCTTAGCTATTCCCGGTTTGGAACCTCGGTATTTT.